The 8 T cell receptor beta chains in this list originate from one sample, sequenced in a study of T cell responses to AZD1222 COVID-19 vaccine (dated by TCRdb to about 2021). Receptors were amplified or captured by the immunoSEQ multiplex PCR assay. TCRdb took this table from immuneACCESS and kept in-frame rearrangements with V and J called. Such tables lack part of the clones; where checked against another copy, unresolved V genes explain under half of the gap, and the rest is unexplained. For this sample there are more than 80,000 clones; 85% to 90% appear just once. The ten largest clonotypes hold about a tenth of the sample. According to the study, the label for this sample's time point signals: baseline before first vaccination. The specimen comprised peripheral blood, sampled on day 0 of AZD1222 vaccination. These receptors were taken from an adult in good health.

This clone came up once. The chain recombines TRBV6-6 with TRBJ1-3; D is ambiguous. V was cut by 4 bases and J by 0 bases, with 7 bases left in between. This CDR3 is 14 amino acids long. Germline loops: CDR1 MNHNY, CDR2 SVGAGI (reference sequence). The chain's CDR3 is CASSSLRSGNTIYF. The CDR3 DNA is TGTGCCAGCAGTTCACTACGCTCTGGAAACACCATATATTTT.

The V gene is TRBV6-2 or TRBV6-3, the J gene TRBJ1-1, with D hard to call. This CDR3 has 17 amino acids. V was clipped by 6 bases and J by 3 bases, with 23 bases between them. The germline V gene has CDR1 MNHEY and CDR2 SVGEGT. The CDR3: CASSSPTTTAVDTEAFF. For the CDR3, the DNA is TGTGCCAGCAGCTCTCCTACCACCACTGCAGTCGACACTGAAGCTTTCTTT.

In DNA, the CDR3 is TGTGCCAGCAGTGACGTTTGGTCTTTTACCACCACCAATGAGCAGTTCTTC. It encodes CASSDVWSFTTTNEQFF. The V call is TRBV2, the J call TRBJ2-1; D is undetermined. Per germline, CDR1 SNHLY and CDR2 FYNNEI. The CDR3 length is 17 residues. V was pared by 3 bases and J by 6 bases, with 21 bases between.

This clone was found once. The rearrangement links TRBV27 to TRBJ1-5, with TRBD1 as a possible D gene (5 bases). V was trimmed by 11 bases and J by 7 bases, leaving 9 bases between them. CDR1 and CDR2 from the germline V gene are MNHEY and SMNVEV (reference sequence). This CDR3 is 10 amino acids long. CDR3 sequence (DNA): TGTGCCCAAAAGGGGCAGCCCCAGCATTTT. This sequence encodes CAQKGQPQHF.

The J gene is TRBJ1-4, the V gene TRBV7-2; 11 nucleotides line up with TRBD1. This CDR3 comprises 15 residues. With 5 bases clipped from V and 7 bases from J, the junction kept 6 bases outside the gene matches. Germline CDR1 reads SGHTA; CDR2 reads FQGNSA. DNA for the CDR3: TGTGCCAGCAGCGGGGGCGGGACAGGGGGTGAAAAACTGTTTTTT. Protein product: CASSGGGTGGEKLFF.

The chain joins TRBV28 to TRBJ1-2; D unresolved. The length of the CDR3 is 12 residues. Germline loops: CDR1 MDHEN, CDR2 SYDVKM. Trimming cost V 7 bases and J 3 bases, with 9 bases left between them. DNA of the CDR3: TGTGCCAGCACCCCTAGGTACTATGGCTACACCTTC. This translates into CASTPRYYGYTF.

V is TRBV11-2 and J is TRBJ2-5, with 7 bases lining up with TRBD1. After removal of 1 base from V and 3 bases from J, the junction contained 5 bases not matched to a gene. Germline CDR1 and CDR2: SGHAT and FQNNGV. This CDR3 is built from 15 residues. In DNA, the CDR3 is TGTGCCAGCAGCTTAGGGGGAGACAGGGAAGAGACCCAGTACTTC. Translating gives CASSLGGDREETQYF.

J is TRBJ2-1 and V is TRBV12-3 or TRBV12-4; possible D gene TRBD2, 6 bases. The length of the CDR3 is 13 residues. V was shortened by 3 bases and J by 9 bases, with 12 bases between the two germline ends. The DNA of the CDR3 is TGTGCCAGCAGTTTTTCTACCGGGGGTGAGCAGTTCTTC. It specifies CASSFSTGGEQFF.